A selection of T cell receptor beta chains follows, all from one sample in a study of blood T cells in healthy people across ages. Each CDR3 protein is one row after TCRdb ran MiXCR on the 5' RACE reads. The table includes 710,000 or so distinct CDR3 sequences, 20% to 25% detected once. The sequencing input was blood. The origin of the receptors is a man between 65 and 79 years old in good health. CDR3s include the opening cysteine and the closing phenylalanine or tryptophan. Fields, in order: V gene, J gene, CDR3 protein.

TRBV6-2/TRBV6-3,TRBJ1-2,CASSESKIYGYTF
TRBV3-1,TRBJ2-5,CASSQDPRRRSDLQETQYF
TRBV3-1,TRBJ1-1,CASSPRQTGNTEAFF
TRBV11-1,TRBJ2-1,CASTYRAPGEQFF
TRBV6-2/TRBV6-3,TRBJ2-1,CASSSDSQILGFSEQFF
TRBV7-2,TRBJ1-4,CASSSKTGATNEKLFF
TRBV7-2,TRBJ1-5,CASSLQEGRQPQHF
TRBV19,TRBJ1-3,CASSATNSGNTIYF
TRBV7-9,-,CASSWSLGRVAWNEQFF
TRBV6-5,TRBJ1-2,CPSSSAFYGYTF
TRBV5-1,TRBJ2-3,CASSLEGQGGSTDTQYF
TRBV5-1,TRBJ2-1,CASSLKSGNNEQFF
TRBV5-1,TRBJ2-5,CASSKTSGGETQYF
TRBV11-2,TRBJ2-1,CASSLITGRALGNEQFF
TRBV10-3,TRBJ2-3,CAISPGGLAGERTHTDTQYF
TRBV24-1,TRBJ2-4,CATSDPRGDAKNIQYF
TRBV4-2,TRBJ2-7,CASSQPPDSYEQYF
TRBV29-1,TRBJ1-1,CSVERGWAEAFF
TRBV6-2/TRBV6-3,TRBJ2-1,CASSYGTSGRAQFF
TRBV6-1,TRBJ1-4,CASSEGVGATNEKLFF
TRBV3-1,TRBJ1-2,CAAPLPGTNYGYTF
TRBV10-3,TRBJ2-1,CAISPGDRRYNEQFF
TRBV7-2,TRBJ2-2,CASSRQTQNTGELFF
TRBV6-2/TRBV6-3,TRBJ1-2,CASTLSGVRGGYTF
TRBV6-5,TRBJ2-3,CASSYSSSYPSGGGTDTQYF
TRBV3-1,TRBJ2-3,CASSPQGAQGWGTQYF
TRBV28,TRBJ2-7,CASTKSSGTYEQYF
TRBV29-1,TRBJ2-7,CSVDKGQGPSDEQYF
TRBV12-3/TRBV12-4,TRBJ1-5,CASGDRGTNQPQHF
TRBV28,-,CASSSYAGTGGVYEQYF
TRBV5-1,TRBJ1-3,CASSPWSQGTGNTIYF
TRBV5-1,TRBJ1-2,CASSQDRPNYGYTF
TRBV28,TRBJ2-3,CASSFLSGRDSDTQYF
TRBV15,TRBJ2-3,CATRGDEGMSRTQYF
TRBV12-3/TRBV12-4,-,CASSSRPPYEQYF
TRBV24-1,TRBJ2-1,CATSGLAYNEQFF
TRBV6-2/TRBV6-3,TRBJ1-5,CASSQSRVFNQPQHF
TRBV19,TRBJ1-2,CASPRTGGSYGYTF
TRBV5-1,TRBJ2-7,CASSLGLGQGIGEQYF
TRBV24-1,TRBJ2-1,CATSDGQGLDNEQFF
TRBV7-2,TRBJ2-3,CASSFNGLGTDTQYF
TRBV6-5,TRBJ2-1,CASSYDSNNEQFF
TRBV19,TRBJ1-6,CASRPTRTGNSPLHF
TRBV20-1,TRBJ1-2,CSAGQEAGYTF
TRBV29-1,TRBJ1-3,CSVLVSGNTIYF
TRBV9,TRBJ1-5,CASSVDFRGHQPQHF
TRBV5-6,TRBJ1-1,CASSSTLKTGGTEAFF
TRBV6-5,TRBJ2-6,CASSYSKGAGANVLTF
TRBV28,TRBJ2-1,CASSLGGSYNEQFF
TRBV5-1,TRBJ1-1,CASSLAGGAGSFNTEAFF
TRBV2,TRBJ1-4,CASTSIPLGKLFF